This T cell receptor beta chain was retrieved from a study of cytomegalovirus exposure and HLA in healthy donors. A remark on this clone: What it binds is unknown.

A multiplex PCR was run with 60 Vbeta primers and 13 Jbeta primers. Only in-frame clones appear in the TCRdb table, and some are missing; sequencing was by immunoSEQ multiplex PCR. The sample has 160,000 or so clones, 82% seen once. Study conclusions and caveats: The study reported that TCR beta sequences accurately predicted HLA-A and HLA-B alleles in most subjects.

What was sequenced was PBMCs. This TCR came from a man between 50 and 59 years old in good health and CMV-seropositive.

The CDR3 nucleotides read TGTGCCAGCTCACCACCAGGGGGGGAAGGGTCACCCCTCCACTTT. Protein sequence: CASSPPGGEGSPLHF. The chain couples TRBV18 to TRBJ1-6, with D perhaps TRBD1 (6 bases). CDR3 length: 15 residues. Germline CDR1 and CDR2: KGHSH and LQKENI. V was cut by 0 bases and J by 10 bases, with 13 bases left in between.